These 17 T cell receptor beta chains came from one sample sequenced in a study of T cells in Graves' hyperthyroidism and ophthalmopathy. TCR beta CDR3 sequences were amplified from RNA transcripts. Initially, a first-round RT-PCR of the TCR CDR3 employed the HTBI primer set. TCRdb re-analysed the multiplex PCR reads in MiXCR, keeping a single row per CDR3 protein. The repertoire includes around 350,000 distinct CDR3 sequences, about a fifth of them detected once, and 3% to 4% sits in the top ten. Material for sequencing was blood. These receptors came from a woman younger than 35 with Graves' hyperthyroidism.

In this sample, this clonotype turned up once. A much larger clone differs by one base, so this may be a read error. The chain uses TRBV12-3 or TRBV12-4 and TRBJ2-7; 11 bases map to TRBD2. V gave up 7 bases and J gave up 0 bases; unmatched junction bases: 8. The length of the CDR3 is 16 residues. CDR3 in DNA: TGTGCCAGCATCCTTACTAGCGGGGGAAGCTCCTACGAGCAGTACTTC. Amino acid sequence: CASILTSGGSSYEQYF.

This clonotype appeared many times. The gene calls are TRBV25-1 and TRBJ2-7; D may be TRBD1 (6 bases). Trimming took 2 bases from V and 4 from J, leaving 18 bases between them. The germline V gene has CDR1 MGHDK and CDR2 SYGVNS. The CDR3 is 16 residues long. This CDR3 is CASSEVGTRVWYEQYF. In DNA form, the CDR3 reads TGTGCCAGCAGTGAAGTCGGGACACGGGTTTGGTACGAGCAGTACTTC.

This clonotype was counted many times. This CDR3 reads CASSRTTEAFF. The CDR3 coding sequence is TGTGCCAGCAGTCGGACAACTGAAGCTTTCTTT. The chain joins TRBV6-2 or TRBV6-3 to TRBJ1-1; D perhaps matches TRBD1 (5 bases). The CDR3 is 11 residues long. Trimming left V 5 bases short and J 5 bases short, with 6 bases between. From germline, CDR1 is MNHEY and CDR2 SVGEGT.

This clonotype showed up many times. The CDR3: CASSTKTGYTEAFF. The CDR3 DNA follows: TGTGCCAGCAGTACAAAGACAGGGTACACTGAAGCTTTCTTT. The chain carries TRBV6-5 and TRBJ1-1; 7 bases are a match to TRBD1. Germline lookup yields CDR1 MNHEY and CDR2 SVGAGI. V shed 5 bases, J shed 3 bases, and the junction held 6 bases outside the gene matches. The CDR3 sequence is 14 residues long.

This clonotype was counted ten times or more. This rearrangement joins TRBV6-1 to TRBJ2-7, with 9 bases lining up with TRBD2. This CDR3 contains 15 residues. Germline values: CDR1 MNHNS, CDR2 SASEGT. The trim removed 2 bases at V and 0 bases at J, leaving 2 bases unmatched. The CDR3 is CASSELAGSSYEQYF. The CDR3 region has the DNA TGTGCCAGCAGTGAACTAGCGGGGAGCTCCTACGAGCAGTACTTC.

The chain combines TRBV15 with TRBJ1-3; D not resolved. This CDR3 has 15 amino acids. Per germline, CDR1 LNHNV and CDR2 YYDKDF (reference sequence). V lost 0 bases to trimming and J lost 0 bases, with 6 bases between them. DNA of the CDR3: TGTGCCACCAGCAGAGAGGGAGTCTCTGGAAACACCATATATTTT. Translated, it gives CATSREGVSGNTIYF.

In its sample, this clonotype was seen many times. This sequence joins TRBV12-3 or TRBV12-4 and TRBJ2-2; D is ambiguous. There are 13 residues in the CDR3. With 4 bases removed from V and 5 bases from J, the gap between germline ends came to 8 bases. The CDR3 region has the DNA TGTGCCAGCAGTTGGCAGCCTACCGGGGAGCTGTTTTTT. The encoded protein is CASSWQPTGELFF.

The chain uses TRBV7-2 and TRBJ2-7; D may correspond to TRBD1 or TRBD2 (6 bases each). Trimming took 1 base from V and 7 from J, leaving 14 bases between them. The CDR3 extends over 14 amino acids. Germline CDR1 SGHTA, CDR2 FQGNSA. The CDR3 sequence is CASSLVPGAGEQYF. The CDR3, as DNA: TGTGCCAGCAGCTTAGTCCCGGGGGCGGGGGAGCAGTACTTC.

This clonotype was counted many times. The chain combines TRBV2 with TRBJ2-7, with D possibly being TRBD1 (6 bases). From germline, CDR1 is SNHLY and CDR2 FYNNEI. The CDR3 is made up of 15 amino acids. The V gene lost 6 bases and the J gene lost 5 bases, with 20 bases spanning the gap. CDR3 sequence reads: CASSQEQGRVNEQYF. DNA for the CDR3: TGTGCCAGCAGCCAGGAACAGGGAAGAGTTAACGAGCAGTACTTC.

This clonotype occurred a few times. V gene TRBV19 combines with J gene TRBJ1-2, with D uncertain. Per germline, CDR1 LNHDA and CDR2 SQIVND (reference sequence). V was pared by 1 base and J by 8 bases, with 11 bases between. This CDR3 is 13 amino acids long. The CDR3 DNA follows: TGTGCCAGTAGTATAGGAACGGGTTTCGGCTACACCTTC. Translation: CASSIGTGFGYTF.

This clonotype was observed at least ten times. The chain combines TRBV2 with TRBJ2-4, with 10 bases lining up with TRBD1. This CDR3 is built from 15 residues. Germline CDR1 is SNHLY and CDR2 is FYNNEI. Trimming removed 10 bases from V and 8 bases from J; junction bases left unmatched: 14. Written as DNA, the CDR3 is TGTGCCACCCGCTCGACGGGACAGGGGAGAGACATTCAGTACTTC. It translates to CATRSTGQGRDIQYF.

This clonotype was seen ten or more times. The chain couples TRBV2 to TRBJ1-1; 7 bases match TRBD1. The CDR3 contains 14 residues. V trimming: 8 bases; J trimming: 3 bases; junction bases outside the gene matches: 9. From germline, CDR1 is SNHLY and CDR2 FYNNEI. This CDR3 is CASGRQGRDTEAFF. In DNA, the CDR3 is TGTGCCAGCGGCCGACAGGGAAGGGACACTGAAGCTTTCTTT.

This clonotype was detected many times. The genes are TRBV18 and TRBJ2-5, with a possible D match to TRBD1 (7 bases). The CDR3 runs to 14 residues. CDR1 and CDR2 (germline): KGHSH, LQKENI. Between the trimmed V and J ends, which lost 4 bases and 2 bases, there was a span of 11 bases. The CDR3 DNA is TGTGCCAGCTCACGGCGGGGACAGCAAGAGACCCAGTACTTC. Translating it yields CASSRRGQQETQYF.

This clonotype was counted at least ten times. V is TRBV28 and J is TRBJ2-4; D is perhaps TRBD1 or TRBD2 (6 bases each). This CDR3 contains 14 residues. The V and J ends lost 7 bases and 3 bases respectively, with 13 bases between them. CDR1 is MDHEN and CDR2 is SYDVKM in the germline V gene. The CDR3 region is CASIRRGNKNIQYF. DNA of the CDR3: TGTGCCAGCATAAGGAGGGGGAACAAAAACATTCAGTACTTC. Variable domain in full (rest from reference TRBV28 and TRBJ2-4): DVKVTQSSRYLVKRTGEKVFLECVQDMDHENMFWYRQDPGLGLRLIYFSYDVKMKEKGDIPEGYSVSREKKERFSLILESASTNQTSMYLCASIRRGNKNIQYFGAGTRLSVL.

The table lists this clonotype with many counts. The chain recombines TRBV11-2 with TRBJ2-7; 10 nucleotides line up with TRBD1. CDR1 is SGHAT and CDR2 is FQNNGV in the germline V gene. V was clipped by 8 bases and J by 2 bases; unmatched bases: 6. The CDR3 sequence is 14 residues long. The CDR3 is CASQPGQGTYEQYF. CDR3 nucleotides: TGTGCCAGCCAACCGGGACAGGGGACCTACGAGCAGTACTTC.

This clonotype was seen only a few times. A read error is possible here, since a much larger clone lies one base away. The rearrangement joins TRBV6-2 or TRBV6-3 to TRBJ1-5, with 8 bases identical to TRBD1. The CDR3 is 13 amino acids. Germline-derived CDR1 and CDR2 are MNHEY and SVGEGT. The trim removed 7 bases at V and 1 base at J, leaving 0 bases unmatched. The CDR3 DNA is TGTGCCAGCAACAGGGGGAGCAATCAGCCCCAGCATTTT. Protein: CASNRGSNQPQHF.

In its sample, this clonotype was seen many times. The junction shows a germline mismatch at one end, possibly a read error. The V gene is TRBV12-3 or TRBV12-4, the J gene TRBJ2-7; tentative D call: TRBD1 (6 bases). CDR3 length: 12 residues. As DNA, the CDR3 is TGTGCCAGCAGCCTCCCGGGACACCTCCAGAACTTC. It yields the protein CASSLPGHLQNF.